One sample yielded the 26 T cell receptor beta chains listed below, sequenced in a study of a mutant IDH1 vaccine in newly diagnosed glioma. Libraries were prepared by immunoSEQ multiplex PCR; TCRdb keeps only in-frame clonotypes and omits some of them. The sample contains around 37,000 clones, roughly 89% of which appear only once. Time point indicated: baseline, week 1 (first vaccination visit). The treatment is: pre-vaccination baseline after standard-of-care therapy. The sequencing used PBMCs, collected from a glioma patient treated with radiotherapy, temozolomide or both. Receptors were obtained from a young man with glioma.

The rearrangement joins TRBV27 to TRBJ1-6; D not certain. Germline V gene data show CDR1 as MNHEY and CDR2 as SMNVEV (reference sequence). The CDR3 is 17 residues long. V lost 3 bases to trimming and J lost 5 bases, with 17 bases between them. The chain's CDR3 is CASSFRLRVSDNSPLHF. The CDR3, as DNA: TGTGCCAGCAGTTTTAGGTTGCGCGTCAGTGATAATTCACCCCTCCACTTT.

CDR3 sequence (DNA): TGCAGCGTTGAAGAGTTTTCGGAGGCACAGTTCTTC. This encodes CSVEEFSEAQFF. The chain couples TRBV29-1 to TRBJ2-1; D perhaps matches TRBD2 (5 bases). The CDR3 length is 12 residues. V lost 0 bases and J lost 13, with 13 bases in between. In germline, CDR1 is SQVTM, CDR2 ANQGSEA.

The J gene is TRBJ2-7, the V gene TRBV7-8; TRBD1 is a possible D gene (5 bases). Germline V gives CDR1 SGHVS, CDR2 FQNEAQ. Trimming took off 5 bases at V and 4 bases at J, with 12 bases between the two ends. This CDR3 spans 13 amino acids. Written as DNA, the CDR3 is TGTGCCAGCAGCCCCCACCGACAGTACGAGCAGTACTTC. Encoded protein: CASSPHRQYEQYF.

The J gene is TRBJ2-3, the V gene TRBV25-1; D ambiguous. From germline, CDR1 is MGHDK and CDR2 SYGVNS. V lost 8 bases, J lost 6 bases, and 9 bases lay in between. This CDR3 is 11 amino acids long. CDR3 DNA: TGTGCCAGCGGCCAAAAGGATACGCAGTATTTT. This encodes CASGQKDTQYF. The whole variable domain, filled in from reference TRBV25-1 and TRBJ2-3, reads EADIYQTPRYLVIGTGKKITLECSQTMGHDKMYWYQQDPGMELHLIHYSYGVNSTEKGDLSSESTVSRIRTEHFPLTLESARPSHTSQYLCASGQKDTQYFGPGTRLTVL.

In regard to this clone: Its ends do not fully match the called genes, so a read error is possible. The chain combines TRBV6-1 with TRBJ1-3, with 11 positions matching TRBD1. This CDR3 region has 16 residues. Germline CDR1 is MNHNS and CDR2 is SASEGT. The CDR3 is CASREGSGQGADTIYF. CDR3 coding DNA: TGTGCCAGCAGGGAAGGTTCCGGACAGGGGGCCGACACCATATATTTT.

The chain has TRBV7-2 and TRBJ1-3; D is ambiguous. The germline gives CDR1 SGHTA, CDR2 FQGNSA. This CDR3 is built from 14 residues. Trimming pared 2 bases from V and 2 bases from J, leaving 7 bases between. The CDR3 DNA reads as TGTGCCAGCAGCTTACAGTCGACTGGAAACACCATATATTTT. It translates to CASSLQSTGNTIYF. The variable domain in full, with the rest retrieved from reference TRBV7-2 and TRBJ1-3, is GAGVSQSPSNKVTEKGKDVELRCDPISGHTALYWYRQSLGQGLEFLIYFQGNSAPDKSGLPSDRFSAERTGGSVSTLTIQRTQQEDSAVYLCASSLQSTGNTIYFGEGSWLTVV.

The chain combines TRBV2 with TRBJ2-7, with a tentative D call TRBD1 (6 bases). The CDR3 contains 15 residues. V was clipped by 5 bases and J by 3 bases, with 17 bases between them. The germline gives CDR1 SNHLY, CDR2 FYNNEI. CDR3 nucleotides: TGTGCCAGCAGTACAGGGCCCCTTGAAAGCTACGAGCAGTACTTC. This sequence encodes CASSTGPLESYEQYF.

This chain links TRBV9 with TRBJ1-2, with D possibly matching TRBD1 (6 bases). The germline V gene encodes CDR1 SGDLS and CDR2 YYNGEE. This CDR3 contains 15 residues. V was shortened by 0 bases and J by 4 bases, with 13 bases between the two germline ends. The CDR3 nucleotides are TGTGCCAGCAGCGTAGGTTTGGACAGCCCCTATGGCTACACCTTC. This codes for CASSVGLDSPYGYTF.

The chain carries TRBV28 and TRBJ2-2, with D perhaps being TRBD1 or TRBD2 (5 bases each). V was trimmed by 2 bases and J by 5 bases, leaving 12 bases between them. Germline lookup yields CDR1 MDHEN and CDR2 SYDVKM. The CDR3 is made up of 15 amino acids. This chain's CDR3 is CASSLGGEGTGELFF. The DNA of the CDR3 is TGTGCCAGCAGTTTAGGGGGAGAAGGTACCGGGGAGCTGTTTTTT.

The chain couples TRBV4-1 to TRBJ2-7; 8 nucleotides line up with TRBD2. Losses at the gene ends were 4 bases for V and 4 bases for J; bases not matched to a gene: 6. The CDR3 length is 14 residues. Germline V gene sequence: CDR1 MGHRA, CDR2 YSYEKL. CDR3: CASSREREPYEQYF. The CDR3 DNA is TGCGCCAGCAGCCGAGAGCGGGAGCCTTACGAGCAGTACTTC.

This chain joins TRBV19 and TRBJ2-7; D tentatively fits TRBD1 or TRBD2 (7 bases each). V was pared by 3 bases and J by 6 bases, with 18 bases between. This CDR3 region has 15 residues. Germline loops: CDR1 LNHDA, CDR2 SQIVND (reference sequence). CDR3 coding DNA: TGTGCCAGTAGTATCTCTCCAGGGGGGGGATTCGAGCAGTACTTC. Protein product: CASSISPGGGFEQYF.

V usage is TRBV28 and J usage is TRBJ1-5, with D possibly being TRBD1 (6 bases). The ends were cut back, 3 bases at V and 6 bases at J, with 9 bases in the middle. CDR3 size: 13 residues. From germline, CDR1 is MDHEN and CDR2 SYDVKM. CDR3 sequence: CASSFRGGQPQHF. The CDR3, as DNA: TGTGCCAGCAGTTTCAGGGGAGGTCAGCCCCAGCATTTT. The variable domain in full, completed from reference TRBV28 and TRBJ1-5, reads DVKVTQSSRYLVKRTGEKVFLECVQDMDHENMFWYRQDPGLGLRLIYFSYDVKMKEKGDIPEGYSVSREKKERFSLILESASTNQTSMYLCASSFRGGQPQHFGDGTRLSIL.

CDR3 bases: TGTGCCAGCAGTGACTCGGGACAGGGGTCAGATACGCAGTATTTT. Protein product: CASSDSGQGSDTQYF. V is TRBV6-4 and J is TRBJ2-3; 10 nucleotides match TRBD1. Germline CDR1 MRHNA, CDR2 SNTAGT. The J segment lost 4 bases and the V segment lost 0 bases, leaving 1 base of the junction unmatched. This CDR3 contains 15 residues.

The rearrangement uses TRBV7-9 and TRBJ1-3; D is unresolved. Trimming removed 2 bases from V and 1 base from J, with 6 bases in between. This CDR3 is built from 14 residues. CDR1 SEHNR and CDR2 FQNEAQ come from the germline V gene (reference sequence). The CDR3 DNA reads TGTGCCAGCAGCTTAAGTATTTCTGGAAACACCATATATTTT. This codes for CASSLSISGNTIYF.

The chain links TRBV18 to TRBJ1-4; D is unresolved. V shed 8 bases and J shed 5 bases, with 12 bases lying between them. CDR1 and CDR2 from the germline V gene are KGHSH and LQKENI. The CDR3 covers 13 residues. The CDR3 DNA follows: TGTGCCAGCCAGCCGGGCGTCAATGAAAAACTGTTTTTT. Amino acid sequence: CASQPGVNEKLFF.

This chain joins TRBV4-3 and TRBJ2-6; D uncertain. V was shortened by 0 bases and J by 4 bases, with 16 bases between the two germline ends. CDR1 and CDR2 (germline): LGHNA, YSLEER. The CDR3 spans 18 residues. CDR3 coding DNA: TGCGCCAGCAGCCAAGATGGAGTGGGATTGGCAGGGGCCAACGTCCTGACTTTC. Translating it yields CASSQDGVGLAGANVLTF.

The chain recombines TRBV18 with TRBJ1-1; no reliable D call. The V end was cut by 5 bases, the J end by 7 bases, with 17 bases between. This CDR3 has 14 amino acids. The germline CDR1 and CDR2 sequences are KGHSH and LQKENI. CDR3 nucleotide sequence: TGTGCCAGCTCAATTGAGTCGGGAGCCTTTGAAGCTTTCTTT. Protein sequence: CASSIESGAFEAFF.

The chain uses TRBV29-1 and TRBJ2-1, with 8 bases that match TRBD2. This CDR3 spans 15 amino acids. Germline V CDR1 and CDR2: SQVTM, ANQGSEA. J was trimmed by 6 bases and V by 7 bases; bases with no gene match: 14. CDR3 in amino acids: CSARRTAGEGNEQFF. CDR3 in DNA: TGCAGCGCCCGTCGGACAGCGGGAGAGGGCAATGAGCAGTTCTTC.

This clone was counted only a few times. As DNA, the CDR3 is TGTGCCAGCAGTAGGGAGGGGGCTGGGGCCAACGTCCTGACTTTC. As protein: CASSREGAGANVLTF. The rearrangement links TRBV28 to TRBJ2-6; the D gene is possibly TRBD2 (7 bases). The germline V gene encodes CDR1 MDHEN and CDR2 SYDVKM. The CDR3 is 15 residues long. V was trimmed by 5 bases and J by 2 bases, leaving 10 bases between them.

CDR3 coding DNA: TGTGCCAGCAGCTCGAGGGGAGGGACAGGGGGCGCCCACGAGCAGTACTTC. As protein: CASSSRGGTGGAHEQYF. The chain has TRBV7-2 and TRBJ2-7; 12 bases map to TRBD1. The CDR3 extends over 17 amino acids. CDR1 and CDR2 (germline): SGHTA, FQGNSA. V was pared by 4 bases and J by 5 bases, with 12 bases of the junction left unmatched. Together with reference TRBV7-2 and TRBJ2-7, the CDR3 gives the full variable domain: GAGVSQSPSNKVTEKGKDVELRCDPISGHTALYWYRQSLGQGLEFLIYFQGNSAPDKSGLPSDRFSAERTGGSVSTLTIQRTQQEDSAVYLCASSSRGGTGGAHEQYFGPGTRLTVT.

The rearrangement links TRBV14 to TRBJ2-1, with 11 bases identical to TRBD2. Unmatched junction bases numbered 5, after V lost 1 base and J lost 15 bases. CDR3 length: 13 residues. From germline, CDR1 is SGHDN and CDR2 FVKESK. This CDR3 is CASSQVSGRARFF. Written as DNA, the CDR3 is TGTGCCAGCAGCCAAGTTAGCGGGAGGGCCCGGTTCTTC.

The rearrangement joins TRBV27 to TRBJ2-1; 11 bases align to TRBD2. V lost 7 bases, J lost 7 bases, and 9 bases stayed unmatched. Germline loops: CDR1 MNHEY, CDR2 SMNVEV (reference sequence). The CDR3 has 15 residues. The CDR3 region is CASTELAGAMNEQFF. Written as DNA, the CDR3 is TGTGCCAGCACCGAACTAGCGGGAGCTATGAATGAGCAGTTCTTC.

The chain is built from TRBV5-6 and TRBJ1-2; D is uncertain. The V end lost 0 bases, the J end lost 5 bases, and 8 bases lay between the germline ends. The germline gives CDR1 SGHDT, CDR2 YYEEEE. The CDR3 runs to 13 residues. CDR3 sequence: CASSLGSTYGYTF. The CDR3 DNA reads TGTGCCAGCAGCTTGGGAAGTACTTATGGCTACACCTTC.

CDR3 sequence reads: CASLNGNEQFF. DNA for the CDR3: TGTGCCAGCCTGAATGGGAATGAGCAGTTCTTC. The rearrangement joins TRBV2 to TRBJ2-1, with D unclear. This CDR3 comprises 11 residues. Germline V gene lookup returns CDR1 SNHLY and CDR2 FYNNEI. V was clipped by 8 bases and J by 7 bases, with 9 bases between them.

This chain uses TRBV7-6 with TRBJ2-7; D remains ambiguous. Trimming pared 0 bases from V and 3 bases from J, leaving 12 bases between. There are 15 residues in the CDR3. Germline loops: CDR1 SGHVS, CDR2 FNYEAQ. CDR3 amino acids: CASSLALGGNYEQYF. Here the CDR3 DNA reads TGTGCCAGCAGCTTAGCGCTGGGCGGTAACTACGAGCAGTACTTC.

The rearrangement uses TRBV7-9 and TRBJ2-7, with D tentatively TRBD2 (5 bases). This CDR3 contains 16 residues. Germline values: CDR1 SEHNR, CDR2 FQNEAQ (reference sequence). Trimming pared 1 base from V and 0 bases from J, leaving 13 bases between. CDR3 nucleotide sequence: TGTGCCAGCAGCTTAGAACTAGGGTTGAGCTCCTACGAGCAGTACTTC. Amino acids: CASSLELGLSSYEQYF.